Following are 9 T cell receptor beta chains from one sample sequenced in a study of shared clonotypes between healthy human individuals. Data came from immunoSEQ multiplex PCR; TCRdb stores just in-frame clones and leaves some out. The sample carries under 1,100,000 clones, about 75% recorded once. Sequencing used memory CD4+ T cells sorted from blood. Noted subset: CD45RA-negative fraction. The receptors originated from a man aged 18 to 30 in good health.

DNA of the CDR3: TGTGCCAGCAGCCAACTGGTCCTCGGGGAGCTGTTTTTT. Translated, it gives CASSQLVLGELFF. The V and J genes are TRBV11-2 and TRBJ2-2; D is uncertain. In germline, CDR1 is SGHAT, CDR2 FQNNGV. V lost 5 bases to trimming and J lost 7 bases, with 11 bases between them. CDR3 size: 13 residues. The complete variable domain, with remaining parts taken from reference TRBV11-2 and TRBJ2-2, reads EAGVAQSPRYKIIEKRQSVAFWCNPISGHATLYWYQQILGQGPKLLIQFQNNGVVDDSQLPKDRFSAERLKGVDSTLKIQPAKLEDSAVYLCASSQLVLGELFFGEGSRLTVL.

This chain uses TRBV6-6 with TRBJ2-1; D is perhaps TRBD2 (6 bases). The V gene's germline CDR1 is MNHNY and CDR2 SVGAGI (reference sequence). The V end lost 4 bases, the J end lost 4 bases, and 17 bases lay between the germline ends. The CDR3 contains 16 residues. The CDR3 region is CASSSSAPQTYNEQFF. The CDR3 DNA sequence: TGTGCCAGCAGTTCTAGCGCCCCCCAAACGTACAATGAGCAGTTCTTC.

This clone was recorded a few times. The chain has TRBV4-3 and TRBJ2-3; D uncertain. Germline V CDR1 and CDR2: LGHNA, YSLEER. The CDR3 totals 15 residues. The V gene lost 1 base and the J gene lost 3 bases, with 11 bases spanning the gap. For the CDR3, the DNA is TGCGCCAGCAGCCAAGGGGCCCAAAGAACAGATACGCAGTATTTT. This gives the protein CASSQGAQRTDTQYF.

The V and J genes are TRBV2 and TRBJ2-2; 7 bases are a match to TRBD2. CDR1 is SNHLY and CDR2 is FYNNEI in the germline V gene. V lost 3 bases to trimming and J lost 6 bases; unmatched junction nucleotides: 7. This CDR3 spans 15 amino acids. CDR3 bases: TGTGCCAGCAGTGAGAGGACTAGTACCCCCGGGGAGCTGTTTTTT. This gives the protein CASSERTSTPGELFF.

In this sample, this clone turned up a few times. The chain has TRBV11-2 and TRBJ2-3, with 8 bases that match TRBD2. The junction had 2 bases not matched to a gene; V was cut back by 1 base and J by 5 bases. The V gene's germline CDR1 is SGHAT and CDR2 FQNNGV. The CDR3 has 14 amino acids. CDR3 in amino acids: CASSLVLAEDTQYF. The DNA for the CDR3 is TGTGCCAGCAGCTTAGTACTAGCGGAAGATACGCAGTATTTT. The entire variable domain, with the rest obtained from reference TRBV11-2 and TRBJ2-3, is as follows: EAGVAQSPRYKIIEKRQSVAFWCNPISGHATLYWYQQILGQGPKLLIQFQNNGVVDDSQLPKDRFSAERLKGVDSTLKIQPAKLEDSAVYLCASSLVLAEDTQYFGPGTRLTVL.

V usage is TRBV29-1 and J usage is TRBJ1-1; D gene unclear. The CDR3 spans 11 residues. The germline gives CDR1 SQVTM, CDR2 ANQGSEA. Trimming removed 7 bases from V and 6 bases from J, with 12 bases in between. For the CDR3, the DNA is TGCAGCGCCTGGACGGGCGCTGAAGCTTTCTTT. It specifies CSAWTGAEAFF.

J is TRBJ1-1 and V is TRBV5-1; 9 nucleotides align to TRBD1. Germline values: CDR1 SGHRS, CDR2 YFSETQ. J lost 5 bases, V lost 3 bases, and 5 bases had no gene match. There are 14 residues in the CDR3. CDR3 nucleotides: TGCGCCAGCAGCTCGACAGGGGGAAGGACTGAAGCTTTCTTT. Encoded protein: CASSSTGGRTEAFF.

This rearrangement joins TRBV2 to TRBJ1-5; 11 positions agree with TRBD1. Germline V gives CDR1 SNHLY, CDR2 FYNNEI. V gave up 6 bases and J gave up 2 bases; unmatched junction bases: 3. The CDR3 contains 15 residues. The CDR3 DNA reads TGTGCCAGCAGGAGGACAGGGGGCGGCAATCAGCCCCAGCATTTT. This encodes CASRRTGGGNQPQHF.

This sequence joins TRBV13 and TRBJ1-1, with TRBD1 matching over 7 bases. The CDR3 contains 14 residues. J lost 3 bases, V lost 5 bases, and 6 bases had no gene match. Germline CDR1 reads PRHDT; CDR2 reads FYEKMQ (reference sequence). The CDR3, as DNA: TGTGCCAGCAGCCTTAGACAGGGAGACACTGAAGCTTTCTTT. This codes for CASSLRQGDTEAFF.